This T cell receptor (beta chain) comes out of a study of early T cells in non-severe SARS-CoV-2 infection. Study-wide context: Investigators sequenced bulk RNA drawn from unsorted whole blood, and chains remained unpaired.

The length of the CDR3 is 14 residues. V shed 3 bases and J shed 10 bases, with 13 bases lying between them. Overall study results and limits: Lookups in VDJdb leaned toward anti-spike CD8 responses and missed private and CD4 specificities.

Individual cDNA molecules received unique molecular identifiers during library preparation. TCRdb reanalysed the 5' RACE reads using MiXCR and keeps one entry per CDR3 protein. The sample carries more than 60,000 distinct CDR3 sequences, around 12% recorded once. In its sample, this clonotype was seen a few times. No antigen is known for it. The genes are TRBV12-3 or TRBV12-4 and TRBJ1-6; D is uncertain. The sequencing here drew on whole blood, taken at baseline. This receptor was taken from an adult who was a healthcare worker with PCR-confirmed SARS-CoV-2 infection or an uninfected control (not recorded which). The donor label of this sample is uncertain. DNA of the CDR3: TGTGCCAGCAGTTTGGACCCATCAAGCTCACCCCTCCACTTT. It is translated as CASSLDPSSSPLHF.